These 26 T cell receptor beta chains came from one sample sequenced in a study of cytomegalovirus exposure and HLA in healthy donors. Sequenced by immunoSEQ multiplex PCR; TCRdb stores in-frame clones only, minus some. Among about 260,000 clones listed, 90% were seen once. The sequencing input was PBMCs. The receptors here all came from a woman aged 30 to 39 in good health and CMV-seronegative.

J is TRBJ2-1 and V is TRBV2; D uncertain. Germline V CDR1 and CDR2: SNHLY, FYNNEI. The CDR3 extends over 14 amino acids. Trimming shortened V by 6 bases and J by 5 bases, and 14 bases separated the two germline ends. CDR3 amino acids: CASRHPGPNNEQFF. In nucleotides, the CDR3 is TGTGCCAGCAGACACCCCGGACCGAACAATGAGCAGTTCTTC.

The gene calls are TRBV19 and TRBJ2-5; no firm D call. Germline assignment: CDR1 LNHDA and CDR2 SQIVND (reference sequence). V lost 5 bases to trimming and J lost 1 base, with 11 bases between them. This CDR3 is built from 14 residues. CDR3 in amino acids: CASSPQQSQETQYF. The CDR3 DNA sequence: TGTGCCAGTAGTCCCCAACAAAGCCAAGAGACCCAGTACTTC.

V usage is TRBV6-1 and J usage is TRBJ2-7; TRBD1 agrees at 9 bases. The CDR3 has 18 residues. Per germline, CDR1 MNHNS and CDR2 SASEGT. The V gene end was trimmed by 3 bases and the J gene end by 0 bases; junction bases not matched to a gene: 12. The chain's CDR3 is CASSDRDRVHFPSYEQYF. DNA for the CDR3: TGTGCCAGCAGTGACCGGGACAGGGTTCATTTTCCCTCCTACGAGCAGTACTTC.

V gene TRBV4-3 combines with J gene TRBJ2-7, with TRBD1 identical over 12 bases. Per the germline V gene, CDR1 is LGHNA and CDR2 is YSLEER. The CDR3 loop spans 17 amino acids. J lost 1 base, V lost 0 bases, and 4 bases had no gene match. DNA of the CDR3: TGCGCCAGCAGCCAAGAAGAGGGACAGGGGGCTTCCTACGAGCAGTACTTC. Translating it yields CASSQEEGQGASYEQYF.

CDR3 coding DNA: TGTGCCAGCAGCCCTACAGGGCGCATGAACTATGGCTACACCTTC. It is translated as CASSPTGRMNYGYTF. The genes are TRBV5-6 and TRBJ1-2, with D perhaps matching TRBD1 (6 bases). This CDR3 region has 15 residues. The V gene's germline CDR1 is SGHDT and CDR2 YYEEEE. V was trimmed by 4 bases and J by 2 bases, leaving 15 bases between them. The whole variable domain, filled in from reference TRBV5-6 and TRBJ1-2, reads DAGVTQSPTHLIKTRGQQVTLRCSPKSGHDTVSWYQQALGQGPQFIFQYYEEEERQRGNFPDRFSGHQFPNYSSELNVNALLLGDSALYLCASSPTGRMNYGYTFGSGTRLTVV.

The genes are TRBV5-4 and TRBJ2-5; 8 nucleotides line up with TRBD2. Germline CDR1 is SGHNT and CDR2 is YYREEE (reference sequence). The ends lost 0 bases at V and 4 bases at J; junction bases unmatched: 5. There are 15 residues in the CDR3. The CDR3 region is CASSLGLALPETQYF. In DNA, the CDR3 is TGTGCCAGCAGCTTGGGACTAGCGTTACCAGAGACCCAGTACTTC.

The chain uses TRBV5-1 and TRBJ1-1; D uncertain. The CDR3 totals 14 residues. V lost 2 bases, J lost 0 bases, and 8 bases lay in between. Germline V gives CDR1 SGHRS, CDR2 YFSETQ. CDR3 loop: CASSLTVMNTEAFF. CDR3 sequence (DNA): TGCGCCAGCAGCTTAACAGTCATGAACACTGAAGCTTTCTTT.

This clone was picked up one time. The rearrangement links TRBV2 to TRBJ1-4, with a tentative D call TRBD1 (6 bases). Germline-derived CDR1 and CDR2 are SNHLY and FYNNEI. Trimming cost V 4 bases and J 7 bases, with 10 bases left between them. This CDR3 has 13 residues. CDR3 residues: CASSGAGVEKLFF. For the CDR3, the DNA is TGTGCCAGCAGTGGGGCAGGGGTTGAAAAACTGTTTTTT.

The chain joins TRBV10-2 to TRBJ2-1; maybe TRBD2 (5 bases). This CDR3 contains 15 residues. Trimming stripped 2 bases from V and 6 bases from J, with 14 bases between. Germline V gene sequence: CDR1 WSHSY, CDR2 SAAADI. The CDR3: CASSEPMGALNEQFF. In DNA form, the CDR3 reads TGCGCCAGCAGTGAGCCGATGGGAGCCCTCAATGAGCAGTTCTTC.

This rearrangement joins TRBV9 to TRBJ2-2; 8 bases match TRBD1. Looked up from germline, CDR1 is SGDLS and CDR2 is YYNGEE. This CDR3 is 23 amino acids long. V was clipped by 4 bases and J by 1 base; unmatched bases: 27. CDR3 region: CASSPRNSGTGVSLTVNTGELFF. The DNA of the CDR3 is TGTGCCAGCAGCCCGCGTAATTCCGGGACAGGAGTGTCACTAACAGTGAACACCGGGGAGCTGTTTTTT.

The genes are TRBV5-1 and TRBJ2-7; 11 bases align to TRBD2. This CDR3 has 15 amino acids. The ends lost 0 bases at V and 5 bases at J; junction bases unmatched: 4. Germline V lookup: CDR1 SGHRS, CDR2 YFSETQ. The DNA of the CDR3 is TGCGCCAGCAGCTTGGGTACTAGCGGGAGCCACGAGCAGTACTTC. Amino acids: CASSLGTSGSHEQYF.

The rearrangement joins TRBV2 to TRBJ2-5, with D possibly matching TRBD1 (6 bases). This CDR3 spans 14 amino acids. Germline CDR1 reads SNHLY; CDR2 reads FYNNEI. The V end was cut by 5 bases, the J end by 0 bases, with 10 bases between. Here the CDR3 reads CASSPGVHQETQYF. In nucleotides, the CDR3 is TGTGCCAGCAGTCCAGGGGTTCACCAAGAGACCCAGTACTTC.

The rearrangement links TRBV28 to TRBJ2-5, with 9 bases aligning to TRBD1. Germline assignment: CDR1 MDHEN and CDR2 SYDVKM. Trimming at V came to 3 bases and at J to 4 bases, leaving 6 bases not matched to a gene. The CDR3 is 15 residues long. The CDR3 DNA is TGTGCCAGCAGTTTGGAGGACAGGGGTCGAGAGACCCAGTACTTC. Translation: CASSLEDRGRETQYF.

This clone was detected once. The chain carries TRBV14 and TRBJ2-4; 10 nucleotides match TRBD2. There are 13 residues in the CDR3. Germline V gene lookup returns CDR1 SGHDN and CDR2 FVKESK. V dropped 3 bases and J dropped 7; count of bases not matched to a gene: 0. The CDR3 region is CASSQGLANIQYF. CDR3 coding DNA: TGTGCCAGCAGCCAGGGACTAGCGAACATTCAGTACTTC.

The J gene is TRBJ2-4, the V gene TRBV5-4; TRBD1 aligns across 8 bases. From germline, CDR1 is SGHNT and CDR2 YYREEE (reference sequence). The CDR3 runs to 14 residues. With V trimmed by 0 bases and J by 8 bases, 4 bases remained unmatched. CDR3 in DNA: TGTGCCAGCAGCTTGGGGACAGGGCCGGACATTCAGTACTTC. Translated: CASSLGTGPDIQYF.

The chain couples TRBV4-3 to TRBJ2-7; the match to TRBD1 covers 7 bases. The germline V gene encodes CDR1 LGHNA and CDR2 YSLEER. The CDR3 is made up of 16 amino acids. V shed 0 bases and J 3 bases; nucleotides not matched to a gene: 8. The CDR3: CASSQEVMGTDYEQYF. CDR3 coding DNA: TGCGCCAGCAGCCAAGAGGTAATGGGGACAGACTACGAGCAGTACTTC.

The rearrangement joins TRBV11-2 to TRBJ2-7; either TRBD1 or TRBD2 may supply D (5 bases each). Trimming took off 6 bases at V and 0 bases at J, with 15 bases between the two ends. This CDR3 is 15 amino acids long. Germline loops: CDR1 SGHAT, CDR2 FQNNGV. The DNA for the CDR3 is TGTGCCAGCAGTTCGGCCGGGACGGCCTCCTACGAGCAGTACTTC. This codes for CASSSAGTASYEQYF.

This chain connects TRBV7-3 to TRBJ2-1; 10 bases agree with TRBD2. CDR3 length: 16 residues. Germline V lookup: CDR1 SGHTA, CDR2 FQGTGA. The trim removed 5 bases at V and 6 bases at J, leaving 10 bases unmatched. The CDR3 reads CASSLSSGLAANEQFF. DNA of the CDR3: TGTGCCAGCAGCCTATCTTCCGGACTAGCGGCCAATGAGCAGTTCTTC.

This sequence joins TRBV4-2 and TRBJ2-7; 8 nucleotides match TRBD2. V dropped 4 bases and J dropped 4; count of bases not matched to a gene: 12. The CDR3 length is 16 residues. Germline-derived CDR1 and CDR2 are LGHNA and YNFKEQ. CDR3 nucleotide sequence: TGTGCCAGCAGCCCCATAGCGGGATCCATCGATTACGAGCAGTACTTC. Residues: CASSPIAGSIDYEQYF.

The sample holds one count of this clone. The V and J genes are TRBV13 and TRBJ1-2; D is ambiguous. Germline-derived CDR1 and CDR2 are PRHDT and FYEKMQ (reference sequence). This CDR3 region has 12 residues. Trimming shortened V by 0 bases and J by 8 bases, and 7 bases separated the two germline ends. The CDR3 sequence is CASSLGGEGYTF. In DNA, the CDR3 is TGTGCCAGCAGCTTAGGCGGGGAAGGCTACACCTTC.

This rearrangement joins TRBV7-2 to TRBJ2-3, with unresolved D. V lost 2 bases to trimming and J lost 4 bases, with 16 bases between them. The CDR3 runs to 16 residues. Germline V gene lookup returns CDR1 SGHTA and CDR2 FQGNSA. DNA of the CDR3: TGTGCCAGCAGCTTAACACCTGGGGTCACTTCAGATACGCAGTATTTT. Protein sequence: CASSLTPGVTSDTQYF.

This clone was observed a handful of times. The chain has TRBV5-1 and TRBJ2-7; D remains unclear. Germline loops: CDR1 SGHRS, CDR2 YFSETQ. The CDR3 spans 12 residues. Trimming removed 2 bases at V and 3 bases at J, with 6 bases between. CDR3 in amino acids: CASSLDYYEQYF. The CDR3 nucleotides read TGCGCCAGCAGCTTAGATTACTACGAGCAGTACTTC.

CDR3 sequence (DNA): TGTGCCACCAGCAGAGATCGGGTGAACACTGAAGCTTTCTTT. Translated, it gives CATSRDRVNTEAFF. The chain joins TRBV15 to TRBJ1-1; D not resolved. The germline V and J ends were trimmed by 0 bases and 0 bases, with 5 bases remaining between them. The CDR3 is 14 amino acids. CDR1 and CDR2 from the germline V gene are LNHNV and YYDKDF (reference sequence).

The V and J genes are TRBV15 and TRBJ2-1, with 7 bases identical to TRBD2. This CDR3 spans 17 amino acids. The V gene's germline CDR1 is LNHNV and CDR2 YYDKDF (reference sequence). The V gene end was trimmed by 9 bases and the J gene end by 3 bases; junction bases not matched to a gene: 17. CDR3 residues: CATGLAANLGLYNEQFF. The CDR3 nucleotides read TGTGCCACAGGCCTAGCGGCCAACCTCGGTCTCTACAATGAGCAGTTCTTC.

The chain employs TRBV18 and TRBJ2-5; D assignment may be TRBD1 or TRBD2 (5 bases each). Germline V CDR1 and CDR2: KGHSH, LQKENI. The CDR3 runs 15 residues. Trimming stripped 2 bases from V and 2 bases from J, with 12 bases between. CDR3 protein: CASSPIRDGQETQYF. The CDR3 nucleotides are TGTGCCAGCTCACCAATCCGGGACGGACAAGAGACCCAGTACTTC.

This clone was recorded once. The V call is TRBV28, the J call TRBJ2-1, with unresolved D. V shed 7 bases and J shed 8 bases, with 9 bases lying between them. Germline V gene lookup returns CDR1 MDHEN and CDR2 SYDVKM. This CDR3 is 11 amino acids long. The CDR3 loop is CASKSEDEQFF. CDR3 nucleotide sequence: TGTGCCAGCAAATCCGAGGATGAGCAGTTCTTC. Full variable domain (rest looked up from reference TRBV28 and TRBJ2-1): DVKVTQSSRYLVKRTGEKVFLECVQDMDHENMFWYRQDPGLGLRLIYFSYDVKMKEKGDIPEGYSVSREKKERFSLILESASTNQTSMYLCASKSEDEQFFGPGTRLTVL.